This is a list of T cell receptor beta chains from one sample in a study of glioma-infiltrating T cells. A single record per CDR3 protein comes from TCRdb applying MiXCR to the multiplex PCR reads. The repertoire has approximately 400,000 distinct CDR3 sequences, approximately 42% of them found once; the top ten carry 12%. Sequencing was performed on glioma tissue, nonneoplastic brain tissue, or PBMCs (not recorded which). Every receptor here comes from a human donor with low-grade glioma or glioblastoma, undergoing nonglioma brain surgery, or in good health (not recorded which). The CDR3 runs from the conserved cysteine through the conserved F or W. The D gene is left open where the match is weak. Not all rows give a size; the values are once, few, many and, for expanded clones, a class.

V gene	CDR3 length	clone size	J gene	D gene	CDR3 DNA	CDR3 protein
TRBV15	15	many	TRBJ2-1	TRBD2	TGTGCCACCAGCAGAGATCGGGCTAGCGGAAATGAGCAGTTCTTC	CATSRDRASGNEQFF
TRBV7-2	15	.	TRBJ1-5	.	TGTGCCAGCAGCCCCGAGTGGGGGTCAGGGCAGCACCAGCATTTT	CASSPEWGSGQHQHF
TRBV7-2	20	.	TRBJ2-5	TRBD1	TGTGCCAGCAGCTTAGCCGGGACAGGGTCGGCGATAATAGGCCAAGAAACCCAGTACTTC	CASSLAGTGSAIIGQETQYF
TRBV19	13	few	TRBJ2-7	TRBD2	TGTGCCAGTGAGGGACTAGCGGGTAACGAGCAGTACTTC	CASEGLAGNEQYF
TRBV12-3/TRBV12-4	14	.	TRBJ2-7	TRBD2	TGTGCCAGTATAGAACTAGCGGCCACCTACGAGCAGTACTTC	CASIELAATYEQYF
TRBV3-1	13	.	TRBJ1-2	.	TGTGCCAGCAGCCACCAAGACAGGCATGGCTACACCTTC	CASSHQDRHGYTF
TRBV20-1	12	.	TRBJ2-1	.	TGCAGTGAGGCGCGACCCTACAATGAGCAGTTCTTC	CSEARPYNEQFF
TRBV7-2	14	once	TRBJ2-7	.	TGTGCCAGCAGCTGCGACAGGAGCTCCTACGAGCAGTACTTC	CASSCDRSSYEQYF
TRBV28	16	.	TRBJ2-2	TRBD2	TGTGCCAGACAGAAATTAAGACTAGCGGAGAGGGGGGAGCTGTTTTTT	CARQKLRLAERGELFF
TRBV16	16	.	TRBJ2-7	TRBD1	TGTGCCAGCAGCCAAGACAGGGACCGAGAGGCTTACGAGCAGTACTTC	CASSQDRDREAYEQYF
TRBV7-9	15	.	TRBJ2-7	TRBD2	TGTGCCAGCAGCTTTCCCGGGACTACGCCTGCCGAGCAGTACTTC	CASSFPGTTPAEQYF
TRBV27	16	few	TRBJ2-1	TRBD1	TGTGCCAGCACTATGACAGGGTTTGGCTCCTACAATGAGCAGTTCTTC	CASTMTGFGSYNEQFF
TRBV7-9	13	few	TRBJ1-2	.	TGTGCCAGCAGCACAGAGATAAACTATGGCTACACCTTC	CASSTEINYGYTF
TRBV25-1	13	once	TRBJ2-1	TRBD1	TGCGCCAGCAGCGGGACAGGGATTAATAAGCAGTTCTTC	CASSGTGINKQFF
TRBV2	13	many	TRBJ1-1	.	TGTGCCAGCAGTGGCAGCGGGGCGACTGAAGCTTTCTTT	CASSGSGATEAFF
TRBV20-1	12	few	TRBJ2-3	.	TGCAGTGAGGGAGGTGTCGGAGATACGCAGTATTTT	CSEGGVGDTQYF
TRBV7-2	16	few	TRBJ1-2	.	TGTGCCAGCAGCTTATTCGGGACAAACTCTAACTATGGCTACACCTTC	CASSLFGTNSNYGYTF
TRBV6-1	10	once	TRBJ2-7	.	TGCGCCAGGTCAGGGCGCGAGCAGTACTTC	CARSGREQYF
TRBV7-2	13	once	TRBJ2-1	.	TGTGCCAGCAGCTTAGCTGGGGGAGAGACCCAGTTCTTC	CASSLAGGETQFF
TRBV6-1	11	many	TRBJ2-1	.	TGTGCCAGCACCTTATGGGATGAGCAGTTCTTC	CASTLWDEQFF
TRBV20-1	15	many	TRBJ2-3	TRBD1	TGCAGTGCTGCCCCGGGACAGTTCTTGCCAGATACGCAGTATTTT	CSAAPGQFLPDTQYF
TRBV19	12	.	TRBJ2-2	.	TGTGCCAGTAGTATTTACCCCGGGGAGCTGTCTTTT	CASSIYPGELSF
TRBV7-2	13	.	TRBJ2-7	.	TGTGCCAGCAGCTTAGTACTATCGTACGAGCAGTACTTC	CASSLVLSYEQYF
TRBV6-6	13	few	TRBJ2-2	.	TGTGCCAGCAGTTACACGGGAACCGGGGAGCTGTTTTTT	CASSYTGTGELFF
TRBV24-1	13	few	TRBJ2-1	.	TGTGCCACCAGTGATTTGCTGGTAAATGAGCAGTTCTTC	CATSDLLVNEQFF
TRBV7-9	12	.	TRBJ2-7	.	TGTGCCAGCAGCTCACAGGTCTACGAGCAGTACTTC	CASSSQVYEQYF
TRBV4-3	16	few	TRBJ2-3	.	TGCGCCAGCAGCCAAGGAGCCCGGGCCTCCACAGATACGCAGTATTTT	CASSQGARASTDTQYF
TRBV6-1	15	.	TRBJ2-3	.	TGTGCCAGCAGGCAAAAGCGGGCCAGCACAGATACGCAGTATTTT	CASRQKRASTDTQYF
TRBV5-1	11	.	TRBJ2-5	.	TGCGCCAGCAGCTTAAAAAAGACCCAGTACTTC	CASSLKKTQYF
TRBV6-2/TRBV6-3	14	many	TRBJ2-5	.	TGTGCCAGTCAGAACCAGCGGGACCAAGAGACCCAGTACTTC	CASQNQRDQETQYF
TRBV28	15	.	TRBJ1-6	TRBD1	TGTGCCAGCAGTTTACCCCGACAGGGAGGATCACCCCTCCACTTT	CASSLPRQGGSPLHF
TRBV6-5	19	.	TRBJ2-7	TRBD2	TGTGCCAGCAGTTCCCCGGGACTAGCGGGAGGCTTCCTTTGGGACGAGCAGTACTTC	CASSSPGLAGGFLWDEQYF
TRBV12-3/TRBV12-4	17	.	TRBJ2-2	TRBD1	TGTGCCAGCAGTAAACCTCCCGGGACAGCAAACACCGGGGAGCTGTTTTTT	CASSKPPGTANTGELFF
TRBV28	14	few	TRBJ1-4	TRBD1	TGTGCCAGCACGACAGGGGGACCGCATGAAAAACTGTTTTTT	CASTTGGPHEKLFF
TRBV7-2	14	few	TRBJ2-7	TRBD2	TGTGCCAGCAGCTTACGGAGGGAGGGCCGGGAGCAGTACTTC	CASSLRREGREQYF
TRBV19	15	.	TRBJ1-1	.	TGTGCCAGTAGTACCACCCAGGGTCTGAACACTGAAGCTTTCTTT	CASSTTQGLNTEAFF
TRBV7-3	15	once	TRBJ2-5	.	TGTGCCAGCAGCTGGGGGGACAACCAGCAAGAGACCCAGTACTTC	CASSWGDNQQETQYF
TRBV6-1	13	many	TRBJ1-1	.	TGTGCCAGCGGAGACAGACTAAACACTGAAGCTTTCTTT	CASGDRLNTEAFF
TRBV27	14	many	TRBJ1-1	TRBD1	TGTGCCAGCAGTTTACAGGGGGTTAACACTGAAGCTTTCTTT	CASSLQGVNTEAFF
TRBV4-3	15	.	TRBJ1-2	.	TGCGCCAGCAGCCACCCCACCGGGACCTCTTTTGGCTACACCTTC	CASSHPTGTSFGYTF
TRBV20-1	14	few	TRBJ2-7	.	TGCAGTGCTAACGATCAAAATCTGTCTTACGAGCAGTACTTC	CSANDQNLSYEQYF